This T cell receptor (beta chain) originates from a study of blood T cell repertoires in COVID-19. In germline, CDR1 is SGHAT, CDR2 FQDESV (reference sequence). Trimming took 3 bases from V and 5 from J; bases not matched to a gene: 2. The CDR3 sequence is 15 residues long. Sequencing used immunoSEQ multiplex PCR; TCRdb keeps in-frame clones, though not all of them. Of approximately 400,000 clones listed, 88% are singletons. Sequencing was carried out using PBMCs or T cells enriched from blood (not recorded which). The V gene is TRBV11-1, the J gene TRBJ1-6; 9 bases are shared with TRBD1. The clonotype comes from a woman under 30 who had recovered from COVID-19. The chain's CDR3 is CASSLTGGDNSPLHF. CDR3 in DNA: TGTGCCAGCAGCTTGACAGGGGGTGATAATTCACCCCTCCACTTT.